This TCR beta chain was captured by sequencing in a study of blood T cell repertoires in COVID-19. Per the original methods: Reference gene primer amplification in the assay estimated nucleated cell counts. Assay: immunoSEQ multiplex PCR; the TCRdb copy retains only in-frame clones and omits some. Clone size and the V and J calls come from that table; the DNA yielded D and trimming. The data show about 81,000 clones, roughly 78% seen once. The count of this clone is one. The length of the CDR3 is 14 residues. CDR1 is MNHNY and CDR2 is SVGAGI in the germline V gene (reference sequence). The trim removed 6 bases at V and 6 bases at J, leaving 10 bases unmatched.

This chain links TRBV6-6 with TRBJ2-7; TRBD2 matches 8 bases. The sample comprised peripheral blood. The receptor was isolated from a human donor in a cohort sampled during active COVID-19. DNA of the CDR3: TGTGCCAGCAGCAACGGGGGGGCTCTCCTCGAGCAGTACTTC. Its translation is CASSNGGALLEQYF.